This entry concerns a single T cell receptor (beta chain). Its antigen is still unknown. The CDR3 has 17 residues. Losses at the gene ends were 5 bases for V and 5 bases for J; bases not matched to a gene: 12. The germline CDR1 and CDR2 sequences are SGHVS and FQNEAQ. This sample is drawn from a study of cytomegalovirus exposure and HLA in healthy donors. Study outcomes and limitations: Relative to the 666-donor mean, N-insertions were reportedly fewer in an Asian-associated ancestry cluster in a later analysis.

With 60 Vbeta and 13 Jbeta primers, the PCR was carried out. Method: immunoSEQ multiplex PCR; TCRdb's copy keeps in-frame clones and lacks some. The sample table includes some 120,000 clones. Specimen: PBMCs. The J gene is TRBJ2-5, the V gene TRBV7-8; 12 nucleotides align to TRBD2. The TCR originated in a man younger than 40 in good health and CMV-seronegative. As DNA, the CDR3 is TGTGCCAGCAGCCAGACCCTCCTAGCGGGGGGGAGGGAGACCCAGTACTTC. This gives the protein CASSQTLLAGGRETQYF.